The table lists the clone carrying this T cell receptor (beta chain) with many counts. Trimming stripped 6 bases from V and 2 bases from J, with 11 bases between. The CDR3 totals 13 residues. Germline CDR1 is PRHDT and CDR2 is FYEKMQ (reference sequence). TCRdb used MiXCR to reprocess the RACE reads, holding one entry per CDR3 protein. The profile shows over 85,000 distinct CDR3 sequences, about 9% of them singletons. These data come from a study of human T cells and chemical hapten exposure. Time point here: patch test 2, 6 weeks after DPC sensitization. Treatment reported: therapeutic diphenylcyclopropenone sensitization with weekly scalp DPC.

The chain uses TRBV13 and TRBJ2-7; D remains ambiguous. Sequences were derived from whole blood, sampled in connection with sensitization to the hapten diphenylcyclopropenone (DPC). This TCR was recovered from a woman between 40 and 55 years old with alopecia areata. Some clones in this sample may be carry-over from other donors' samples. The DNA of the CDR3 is TGTGCCAGCAGAAGGATAGGTACCTACGAGCAGTACTTC. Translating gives CASRRIGTYEQYF.